This is a list of T cell receptor beta chains from one sample in a study of shared clonotypes between healthy human individuals. Using immunoSEQ multiplex PCR, the repertoire was profiled, and TCRdb retains in-frame clones only, with some absent. This table has fewer than 1 million clones, about 96% appearing once. The sample comprised naive CD8+ T cells sorted from blood. Source of these receptors: a man younger than 40 in good health. CDR3s include the opening cysteine and the closing phenylalanine or tryptophan. A D gene is named only where the DNA matches it firmly. The size entry is marked missing in some rows and otherwise reads once, few, many or a size class.

d_gene	v_gene	abundance	j_gene	CDR3aa	CDR3nt
NA	TRBV28	NA	TRBJ2-1	CASSLLQGIDSYNEQFF	TGTGCCAGCAGTCTCTTACAGGGAATCGACTCCTACAATGAGCAGTTCTTC
TRBD1	TRBV7-2	NA	TRBJ2-7	CASSLAGQGARPTYKQYF	TGTGCCAGCAGCTTGGCCGGACAGGGGGCGCGCCCGACTTACAAGCAGTACTTC
NA	TRBV6-6	NA	TRBJ2-4	CASMWEIAKNIQYF	TGTGCCAGCATGTGGGAGATAGCCAAAAACATTCAGTACTTC
NA	TRBV5-1	NA	TRBJ1-2	CASTLGAGVDGYTF	TGCGCCAGCACCTTGGGAGCAGGGGTCGATGGCTACACCTTC
NA	TRBV19	NA	TRBJ2-6	CASRLQGSGANVLTF	TGTGCCAGTCGACTCCAGGGATCTGGGGCCAACGTCCTGACTTTC
NA	TRBV4-2	NA	TRBJ2-7	CASSHGPAYEQYF	TGTGCCAGCAGCCATGGTCCGGCCTACGAGCAGTACTTC
NA	TRBV7-9	NA	TRBJ1-1	CASSMGRPWDTEAFF	TGTGCCAGCAGCATGGGACGTCCTTGGGACACTGAAGCTTTCTTT
TRBD2	TRBV6-5	NA	TRBJ2-7	CASSLGGNEQYF	TGTGCCAGCAGTTTGGGAGGGAACGAGCAGTACTTC
NA	TRBV19	NA	TRBJ1-1	CASSTGATEAFF	TGTGCCAGTAGTACAGGGGCCACTGAAGCTTTCTTT
TRBD1	TRBV6-1	once	TRBJ2-7	CASRTTGVSYEQYF	TGTGCCAGCAGGACTACAGGGGTCTCCTACGAGCAGTACTTC
NA	TRBV30	NA	TRBJ2-3	CAWDGFEALLDTQYF	TGTGCCTGGGACGGCTTCGAGGCCTTATTAGATACGCAGTATTTT
NA	TRBV6-1	NA	TRBJ2-7	CASTQGGNTYEQYF	TGTGCCAGCACCCAAGGGGGGAACACCTACGAGCAGTACTTC
NA	TRBV9	NA	TRBJ2-5	CASSAPLKETQYF	TGTGCCAGCAGCGCCCCTCTCAAAGAGACCCAGTACTTC
TRBD1	TRBV7-9	NA	TRBJ1-1	CASSVDRAGTEAFF	TGTGCCAGCAGCGTTGACAGGGCGGGCACTGAAGCTTTCTTT
TRBD1	TRBV5-4	NA	TRBJ1-1	CASSLETGETGTEAFF	TGTGCCAGCAGCTTGGAGACAGGGGAAACGGGCACTGAAGCTTTCTTT
NA	TRBV27	NA	TRBJ2-7	CASSPGQTYEQYF	TGTGCCAGCAGCCCCGGACAGACCTACGAGCAGTACTTC
TRBD1	TRBV7-9	NA	TRBJ2-5	CASRTGEETQYF	TGTGCCAGCCGGACAGGGGAAGAGACCCAGTACTTC
TRBD1	TRBV27	NA	TRBJ1-3	CASSGTGDFGNTIYF	TGTGCCAGCAGTGGAACAGGGGATTTTGGAAACACCATATATTTT
NA	TRBV27	NA	TRBJ2-3	CASSLLIGTDTQYF	TGTGCCAGCAGTTTACTGATTGGCACAGATACGCAGTATTTT
NA	TRBV11-2	NA	TRBJ2-1	CASSTSETSSYNEQFF	TGTGCCAGCAGCACTTCAGAGACATCATCCTACAATGAGCAGTTCTTC
NA	TRBV9	NA	TRBJ2-7	CASSVGVRMGYEQYF	TGTGCCAGCAGCGTAGGGGTAAGGATGGGATACGAGCAGTACTTC
NA	TRBV9	NA	TRBJ2-2	CASGTGMGTGELFF	TGTGCCAGCGGCACAGGGATGGGGACCGGGGAGCTGTTTTTT
NA	TRBV7-3	NA	TRBJ2-1	CASSSIHSDSSYNEQFF	TGTGCCAGCAGCTCAATACACAGCGACAGCTCCTACAATGAGCAGTTCTTC
NA	TRBV29-1	NA	TRBJ1-1	CSVVVTEAFF	TGCAGCGTTGTAGTAACTGAAGCTTTCTTT
TRBD1	TRBV28	NA	TRBJ2-6	CASSLRQGLYLTF	TGTGCCAGCAGTTTGAGACAGGGGCTCTACCTGACTTTC
TRBD2	TRBV12-5	NA	TRBJ2-1	CASGPTSGIEQFF	TGTGCTAGTGGCCCGACTAGCGGGATAGAGCAGTTCTTC
TRBD1	TRBV29-1	NA	TRBJ2-1	CSVPRTGAAYNEQFF	TGCAGCGTCCCCAGGACAGGCGCGGCATACAATGAGCAGTTCTTC
TRBD1	TRBV7-3	NA	TRBJ2-1	CASSLIRRDRTNEQFF	TGTGCCAGCAGCTTAATCCGCCGGGACAGAACCAATGAGCAGTTCTTC
NA	TRBV27	NA	TRBJ1-1	CASSRPDGREAFF	TGTGCCAGCAGTCGACCGGACGGTCGTGAAGCTTTCTTT
NA	TRBV11-2	NA	TRBJ1-5	CASSLDLGAGQPQHF	TGTGCCAGCAGCTTAGATCTGGGCGCGGGGCAGCCCCAGCATTTT
NA	TRBV4-1	NA	TRBJ2-1	CASLGITNEQFF	TGCGCCAGCCTAGGAATTACGAATGAGCAGTTCTTC
NA	TRBV29-1	NA	TRBJ1-4	CSVEDQGPNEKLFF	TGCAGCGTTGAAGATCAGGGTCCTAATGAAAAACTGTTTTTT
TRBD2	TRBV4-1	NA	TRBJ2-7	CASSQLGLAGGGEQYF	TGCGCCAGCAGCCAACTGGGACTAGCGGGAGGGGGAGAGCAGTACTTC
TRBD2	TRBV28	NA	TRBJ2-7	CASSPTSGSYEQYF	TGTGCCAGCAGTCCAACTAGCGGGAGCTACGAGCAGTACTTC
TRBD1	TRBV7-9	NA	TRBJ2-1	CASNFRDRESLDNEQFF	TGTGCCAGCAACTTCCGGGACAGAGAATCCCTCGACAATGAGCAGTTCTTC
NA	TRBV2	NA	TRBJ1-2	CASSEAQSTGQRNYGYTF	TGTGCCAGCAGTGAAGCGCAAAGTACCGGCCAAAGAAACTATGGCTACACCTTC
TRBD1	TRBV5-1	NA	TRBJ2-7	CASSSALVGTGIHEQYF	TGCGCCAGCAGCTCCGCTTTAGTAGGGACAGGAATCCACGAGCAGTACTTC
NA	TRBV30	once	TRBJ2-1	CAWSLTDNEQFF	TGTGCCTGGAGTTTGACAGACAATGAGCAGTTCTTC
NA	TRBV4-3	NA	TRBJ1-1	CASSQEAGMNTEAFF	TGCGCCAGCAGCCAAGAGGCAGGGATGAACACTGAAGCTTTCTTT
NA	TRBV13	once	TRBJ2-2	CASSFGSGSNTGELFF	TGTGCCAGCAGCTTCGGGTCGGGGTCAAACACCGGGGAGCTGTTTTTT
NA	TRBV28	NA	TRBJ2-7	CASSLSKWGSGSYEQYF	TGTGCCAGCAGTTTAAGTAAGTGGGGGAGTGGCTCCTACGAGCAGTACTTC
NA	TRBV27	NA	TRBJ2-3	CASSSPSSTDTQYF	TGTGCCAGCAGTTCTCCCTCTAGCACAGATACGCAGTATTTT
NA	TRBV25-1	NA	TRBJ1-2	CASNSQGAGGYTF	TGTGCCAGCAACTCACAGGGCGCCGGTGGCTACACCTTC
TRBD2	TRBV7-2	NA	TRBJ2-1	CASSTQALAGGYNEQFF	TGTGCCAGCAGCACCCAGGCGCTAGCGGGAGGTTATAATGAGCAGTTCTTC
NA	TRBV28	NA	TRBJ2-3	CASSYLASTDTQYF	TGTGCCAGCAGTTATTTGGCTAGCACAGATACGCAGTATTTT
NA	TRBV9	NA	TRBJ2-5	CASSPGVYRGKETQYF	TGTGCCAGCAGCCCAGGTGTATATAGAGGAAAAGAGACCCAGTACTTC
NA	TRBV7-6	NA	TRBJ2-2	CASSSGVRELFF	TGTGCCAGCAGCTCCGGAGTCAGAGAGCTGTTTTTT
NA	TRBV9	NA	TRBJ2-1	CASSVGQGPYNEQFF	TGTGCCAGCAGCGTAGGCCAGGGTCCCTACAATGAGCAGTTCTTC
NA	TRBV10-2	NA	TRBJ2-5	CASRREETQYF	TGCGCCAGCCGGAGGGAGGAGACCCAGTACTTC
NA	TRBV10-1	NA	TRBJ2-1	CASSDRTYNEQFF	TGCGCCAGCAGTGACAGGACCTACAATGAGCAGTTCTTC
TRBD2	TRBV7-2	NA	TRBJ2-1	CASSLDLTGRGYNEQFF	TGTGCCAGCAGCTTAGATCTTACCGGGAGGGGCTACAATGAGCAGTTCTTC
TRBD1	TRBV28	once	TRBJ2-7	CATCRDSYEQYF	TGTGCCACATGCCGGGACAGCTACGAGCAGTACTTC
NA	TRBV7-8	NA	TRBJ2-1	CASSFQRIHNEQFF	TGTGCCAGCAGCTTCCAGCGTATCCACAATGAGCAGTTCTTC
NA	TRBV5-1	NA	TRBJ1-4	CASSSGPPEGEKLFF	TGCGCCAGCAGCTCCGGACCCCCTGAGGGTGAAAAACTGTTTTTT
NA	TRBV25-1	once	TRBJ2-5	CASSRGFEEFETQYF	TGTGCCAGCAGTCGAGGGTTCGAAGAGTTTGAGACCCAGTACTTC
TRBD1	TRBV7-8	NA	TRBJ2-7	CASSLGRGQGSHEQYF	TGTGCCAGCAGCTTAGGAAGGGGACAGGGGTCCCACGAGCAGTACTTC
NA	TRBV7-9	NA	TRBJ2-5	CASSPIVAERETQYF	TGTGCCAGCAGCCCCATAGTAGCAGAAAGAGAGACCCAGTACTTC
NA	TRBV7-2	NA	TRBJ2-3	CASSTNRGVDTQYF	TGTGCCAGCAGCACAAATAGAGGAGTGGATACGCAGTATTTT
TRBD1	TRBV11-2	NA	TRBJ2-1	CASSLGYRGQGAQEQFF	TGTGCCAGCAGCTTAGGCTACCGGGGACAGGGGGCTCAGGAGCAGTTCTTC
TRBD1	TRBV7-6	NA	TRBJ2-7	CASSLEAGQGHYEQYF	TGTGCCAGCAGCTTAGAGGCAGGACAGGGCCACTACGAGCAGTACTTC